Here is one T cell receptor (beta chain) with its context. RNA transcripts were the template, and TCR beta CDR3 regions were amplified from them. The first-round RT-PCR employed HTBI primers together with the Qiagen OneStep RT-PCR kit. A multiplex PCR was then performed as the second round. TCRdb re-called the multiplex PCR reads through MiXCR, storing one row per CDR3 protein. The table includes around 1.1 million distinct CDR3 sequences, less than 45% detected once. The sample originates from a study of Graves' ophthalmopathy and Graves' hyperthyroidism. Germline V lookup: CDR1 SEHNR, CDR2 FQNEAQ (reference sequence). Trimming stripped 5 bases from V and 3 bases from J, with 19 bases between. CDR3 size: 16 residues.

This sequence originates from an adult man with Graves' hyperthyroidism. The V call is TRBV7-9, the J call TRBJ1-1; D uncertain. Input material: peripheral blood or thyroid tissue (not recorded which). The CDR3 region has the DNA TGTGCCAGCAGCGCGGGCCGGGCCCCCCGCGACACTGAAGCTTTCTTT. This translates into CASSAGRAPRDTEAFF.